This T cell receptor (beta chain) was recorded in a study of cytomegalovirus exposure and HLA in healthy donors (dated by TCRdb to 2016 to 2017). For context, the study as a whole: In an earlier analysis of approximately 640 of the donors, 276 Gb of sequence data and 117 million unique TCR beta sequences from roughly 190 million T cells were reported. Roughly 320 gigabases of sequencing data and about 92 million unique TCR sequences made up an early release that covered several hundred HLA-typed donors. Of the 300 to 450 genotyped donors, roughly 80% fell in the genetic ancestry cluster associated with self-reported Caucasian donors. The study aimed to test whether signatures of past pathogen exposure could be identified by cataloging public T cell receptors. The study profiled the T cell repertoires of more than 500 subjects by immunosequencing and related them to cytomegalovirus serostatus. Besides the first cohort of 500 to 700 subjects, a separate validation cohort made up of over 95 different subjects was used. To predict cytomegalovirus infection status, the study brought together high-throughput TCR immunosequencing, statistical association of individual TCRs with disease status, and machine learning. A later analysis re-analyzed previously published TCR beta repertoires from several hundred donors and added high-resolution HLA genotyping to study TCR occurrence patterns. Rather than drawing on any new phenotypic data, the later analysis identified candidate immune exposures from TCR beta sequences and the way those sequences occurred across donors. An earlier analysis of roughly 600 of the donors used high-throughput TCR beta sequencing to judge whether each TCR beta V gene segment behaved as functional or pseudogenic. Donor age, sex, ethnicity and CMV serostatus were compiled alongside the repertoire data. A later genetic analysis took genome-wide SNP genotypes for 398 of the 666 donors and used that subset as a discovery cohort. Every discovery cohort repertoire had been produced on one sequencing platform. HLA typing included class I and class II loci at four-digit resolution. The number of typed donors differed by locus: roughly 620-640 for A, B, C, DRB1 and DQB1; roughly 510 for DQA1; fewer than 610 for DPA1; and about 450 for DPB1. A handful of DR-DQ haplotypes were treated as single units for association and clustering because of strong linkage in the cohort. On average, about 200,000 unique TCR beta nucleotide sequences were sequenced per donor among about 400 genotyped donors of the cohort, with roughly 18% of those sequences being non-productive.

The cohort consisted of 650 to 850 healthy bone marrow donors. At the time of sampling, every cohort member was nominally healthy, though immune exposures that went unrecorded were likely present. The donor was CMV seronegative and was included in the group of a few hundred seronegative cohort members. Each donor provided a peripheral blood sample, and peripheral blood mononuclear cells were used for TCR beta sequencing. The Qiagen DNeasy Blood Extraction Kit was used to extract genomic DNA from the blood cell samples. Turning to this clone: The clone's antigen remains unknown. No base qualities exist here, and no much larger clone lies one base off it.

The method behind the library was the immunoSEQ multiplex PCR assay. For the multiplex PCR, a mixture combining 60 forward primers for TCR Vbeta segments and 13 reverse primers for TCR Jbeta segments was used. A multiplex PCR assay on genomic DNA amplified the CDR3 region of rearranged TCR beta genes. On the Illumina HiSeq System, the amplified TCR beta libraries were sequenced as 87-base-pair reads. The source study handled its data this way. A later analysis tallied roughly 80 million unique TCR beta chains across the 666 repertoires, and approximately 11 million of those chains were shared by two or more donors. Raw reads were error-corrected and collapsed into unique sequences by a nearest-neighbor algorithm in which closely related sequences were merged to remove PCR and sequencing errors. V, D and J gene segments were assigned by aligning CDR3 sequences to IMGT reference sequences. For a sequence to be retained, a match of at least six nucleotides to both a V gene segment and a J gene segment was required. Rearrangements were classified as productive when the CDR3 lacked stop codons and remained in frame with V and J, and all other rearrangements were classified as non-productive. CDR3 was defined according to IMGT convention as the region running from the second conserved V-encoded cysteine to the conserved J-encoded phenylalanine. Sequences without an unambiguous match to a single V gene segment were excluded from the earlier analysis of a few hundred of the donors. An earlier analysis of a few hundred of the donors called V segments functional above 56.7% productive rearrangements and segregating when the between-donor standard deviation exceeded 5%. A statistical classification framework was built for diagnosing cytomegalovirus status from the catalog of TCR beta chain sequences. V and J gene assignment, in a later analysis, came from comparing TCR nucleotide sequences with IMGT/GENE-DB human TR gene sequences. Using the TCRdist pipeline, a later analysis assigned CDR3 sequences along with most-parsimonious VDJ recombination scenarios. In a later analysis, every TCR beta chain was defined by the combination of its CDR3 amino acid sequence and its V-gene family, and reads without a unique V-gene family were dropped. To address suspected cross-contamination and a sequencing artifact, a later analysis removed under 600 highly shared, low-generation-probability nucleotide sequences. A later analysis calculated a clonal expansion index for each public chain from normalized within-repertoire ranks of inferred template counts. A later analysis computed generation probabilities with a VDJ recombination model fitted to out-of-frame rearrangements, and checked the results against IGoR. Hypergeometric tests were used in a later analysis to score TCR-TCR, TCR-HLA and TCR-CMV co-occurrence, with a repertoire-size bias correction applied to the TCR pairs. False discovery rates were estimated in a later analysis by permuting HLA or CMV assignments 20 times. In a later analysis, co-occurring TCRs were grouped with DBSCAN, and TCRdist sequence similarity was added when clustering was performed within HLA-allele-positive subsets. Repertoires with fewer than 30,000 or more than 120,000 public chains were left out of co-occurrence clustering, as were about five repertoires with anomalous nucleotide sharing. TCRdb carries this immuneACCESS record with in-frame sequences only. Its versions omit some clonotypes, under half of them owing to an unresolved V gene in the studies checked, with the rest unexplained. The V and J calls and the clone size are those of that table, but D and trimming were determined from the DNA. The sample table lists 100,000 to 120,000 clones, about 86% of them with a count of one. The ten largest clones add up to less than 2% of the sample.

What the study reported, not specific to this receptor: Roughly uniform sequencing depth across donors was assumed in presence/absence analyses, although this assumption may not hold. Correlated functional status among segregating V segments might be attributable to linkage disequilibrium, but an unknown experimental factor could not be ruled out. A further reported finding was that TCR beta sequences accurately predicted the HLA-A and HLA-B alleles for most subjects in the first cohort. The authors suggested that the approach could potentially be generalized to other disease states and immunological phenotypes. The study listed 164 TCR beta chains as associated with cytomegalovirus. The earlier analysis of around 600 of the donors excluded 15 to 20 rarely observed V segments, including chromosome 9 orphons, because counts were too low. The classifier was reported to diagnose cytomegalovirus status with high specificity and sensitivity in both the original and validation cohorts. Compared with the 666-donor mean, donors in an Asian-associated ancestry cluster had fewer N-insertions in productive TCRs, according to a later genetic analysis. Because HLA typing was missing for some donors at each locus, association tests included only the typed subset. In an earlier analysis of approximately 600 of the donors, most TCR beta V segments were observed in productive rearrangements about 90% or about 30% of the time, broadly matching IMGT annotations. In a later genetic analysis, a missense DCLRE1C variant was associated with V-gene and J-gene trimming of TCR beta chains, and the association was replicated in an independent cohort. A cluster of highly shared sequence variants was judged likely to be a technical artifact of the sequencing pipeline. Assigning TCR associations to individual alleles was difficult when HLA alleles, especially DR and DQ, strongly co-occurred. At a false discovery rate of 0.05, a later analysis linked under 20,000 TCR beta sequences to specific HLA alleles. Compared with equally common non-associated chains, HLA-associated TCR beta chains in a later analysis were more clonally expanded and had lower generation probabilities. The cohort was sequenced for TCR beta chains only, and without alpha or paired-chain data the features that could be detected were limited. According to a later analysis, most CMV-associated TCR beta chains appeared to be HLA-restricted, and the HLA associations seemed to be driven largely by CMV exposure. Several of the top co-occurrence clusters appeared to be linked to parvovirus B19, influenza, CMV and Epstein-Barr virus, according to a later analysis. Most TCR sequences were observed very rarely across donors, whereas some public TCRs were present in many individuals. In vitro tests confirmed that a few of the cytomegalovirus-associated TCR beta chains recognize cytomegalovirus antigens. CMV serostatus was the only immune exposure information available for the cohort. According to a later analysis, TCR association rates differed among HLA loci, with DRB1 alleles showing the most associated TCRs and HLA-C alleles showing the fewest.

The TCR originated in a man aged 40-55 years in good health and CMV-seronegative. The sequenced sample was PBMCs.

The CDR3 in this case is CSVVSGTDTQYF. The DNA is TGCAGCGTTGTTAGTGGCACAGATACGCAGTATTTT. This chain joins TRBV29-1 to TRBJ2-3; there is no confident call for the D gene. As encoded in the germline V gene, CDR1 is SQVTM while CDR2 is ANQGSEA. Trimming takes 4 bases from V and 1 base from J, and the germline ends sit 6 bases apart. The CDR3, cysteine through phenylalanine, is 12 amino acids long. The kept DNA is CDR3 alone, 36 bases in frame from the first base.